This TCR beta chain was captured in a study of cytomegalovirus exposure and HLA in healthy donors (dated 2017 in TCRdb). General notes on the study: An earlier analysis of roughly 500 of the donors reported about 250 Gb of sequence data and 117 million unique TCR beta sequences from about 180 million T cells. Approximately 310 gigabases of sequencing data and 91 million or so unique TCR sequences made up an early release that covered fewer than 650 HLA-typed donors. The genetic ancestry cluster associated with self-reported Caucasian donors included around 76% of the 398 genotyped donors. The study aimed to test whether cataloging public T cell receptors could reveal signatures of past pathogen exposure. The study used immunosequencing to profile the T cell repertoires of approximately 640 subjects and linked those repertoires to cytomegalovirus serostatus. In addition to the first cohort of around 670 subjects, a separate validation cohort of around 110 different subjects was used. High-throughput TCR immunosequencing, statistical association of individual TCRs with disease status, and machine learning were combined to predict cytomegalovirus infection status. In a later analysis, previously published TCR beta repertoires from more than 500 donors were re-analyzed and high-resolution HLA genotyping was added so that TCR occurrence patterns could be studied. The later analysis used no new phenotypic data to find candidate immune exposures, relying instead on TCR beta sequences and their occurrence across donors. To decide whether each TCR beta V gene segment behaved as functional or pseudogenic, an earlier analysis of nearly 600 of the donors relied on high-throughput TCR beta sequencing. Alongside the repertoire data, information on donor age, sex, ethnicity and CMV serostatus was compiled. A later genetic analysis used genome-wide SNP genotypes for about 65% of the 666 donors, treating that subset as a discovery cohort. Every discovery cohort repertoire had been produced on one sequencing platform. HLA typing covered class I and class II loci at four-digit resolution. The number of donors typed differed by locus, with about 620-630 for A, B, C, DRB1 and DQB1, about 500 for DQA1, some 570 for DPA1, and approximately 470 for DPB1. Five DR-DQ haplotypes were handled as single units for association and clustering, since linkage in the cohort was strong. Across about 370 genotyped donors of the cohort, an average of 235,054 unique TCR beta nucleotide sequences per donor were sequenced, and approximately 17% of those sequences were non-productive. Overall results and qualifications from the work: The presence/absence analyses assumed that sequencing depth was roughly uniform across donors, and that assumption may not be true. Most TCR sequences were seen in very few donors, while some public TCRs were found in many individuals. A later genetic analysis reported fewer N-insertions in productive TCRs among donors in an Asian-associated ancestry cluster than the approximately 670-donor mean. The only immune exposure information available for the cohort was CMV serostatus. A total of 150 or so TCR beta chains were listed by the study as associated with cytomegalovirus. A later analysis found that most CMV-associated TCR beta chains appeared HLA-restricted, with HLA associations seemingly driven largely by CMV exposure. HLA typing was unavailable for some donors at each locus, so association tests used only the typed subset. In a later analysis, HLA-associated TCR beta chains showed more clonal expansion and lower generation probabilities than non-associated chains that were equally common. A further reported finding was that TCR beta sequences accurately predicted the HLA-A and HLA-B alleles for most subjects in the first cohort. The 87-base-pair reads could not distinguish some IMGT-functional V segments, including TRBV6-2 and TRBV6-3, so those segments were excluded. A cluster of highly shared sequence variants was judged likely to represent a technical artifact of the sequencing pipeline. Linkage disequilibrium might explain the correlated functional status among segregating V segments, but an unknown experimental factor could not be excluded. In a later analysis, the rate of TCR association differed among HLA loci, with DRB1 alleles having the most associated TCRs and HLA-C alleles having the fewest. When HLA alleles, especially DR and DQ, strongly co-occurred, TCR associations were difficult to assign to individual alleles. At a false discovery rate of 0.05, a later analysis linked fewer than 20,000 TCR beta sequences to specific HLA alleles. In an earlier analysis of around 500 of the donors, most TCR beta V segments appeared in productive rearrangements about 87% or about 30% of the time, broadly matching IMGT annotations. This cohort had only TCR beta chains sequenced, and the lack of alpha or paired-chain data limited which features could be detected. Because counts were too low, about 18 rarely observed V segments, including chromosome 9 orphons, were excluded from the earlier analysis of 500 to 700 of the donors. V-gene and J-gene trimming of TCR beta chains was associated with a missense DCLRE1C variant in a later genetic analysis, and the association was replicated in an independent cohort. The authors suggested that the approach could potentially be generalized to other disease states and immunological phenotypes. Cytomegalovirus status was reported to be diagnosed by the classifier with high specificity and sensitivity in both the original and validation cohorts. In vitro tests confirmed that a few of the cytomegalovirus-associated TCR beta chains recognize cytomegalovirus antigens. Several of the top co-occurrence clusters appeared to be linked to parvovirus B19, influenza, CMV and Epstein-Barr virus, according to a later analysis.

Remarks on this clone: Its antigen specificity is not known. A read error may produce the germline difference seen at one junction end.

For CDR1 and CDR2, the germline V gene lists SGHAT and FQNNGV. Spanning cysteine to phenylalanine, the CDR3 consists of 15 amino acids. The kept DNA is CDR3 alone, 45 bases in frame from the first base. In total, approximately 690 healthy bone marrow donors made up the cohort. All cohort members were sampled while nominally healthy, although unrecorded immune exposures were likely present. The donor was CMV seronegative and belonged to the group of approximately 320 seronegative cohort members. Each donor provided a peripheral blood sample, and peripheral blood mononuclear cells were used for TCR beta sequencing. The Qiagen DNeasy Blood Extraction Kit was used to extract genomic DNA from the blood cell samples. Libraries came from the immunoSEQ multiplex PCR assay. For the multiplex PCR, a mixture combining 60 forward primers for TCR Vbeta segments and 13 reverse primers for TCR Jbeta segments was used. The CDR3 region of rearranged TCR beta genes was amplified from genomic DNA by a multiplex PCR assay. The Illumina HiSeq System was used to sequence the amplified TCR beta libraries as 87-base-pair reads. The study's own analysis went as follows. A later analysis tallied tens of millions of unique TCR beta chains across the 550 to 850 repertoires, and some 10 million of those chains were shared by two or more donors. To remove PCR and sequencing errors, raw reads were error-corrected and collapsed into unique sequences using a nearest-neighbor algorithm that merged closely related sequences. To assign V, D and J gene segments, CDR3 sequences were aligned to IMGT reference sequences. For a sequence to be retained, a match of at least six nucleotides was required to both a V gene segment and a J gene segment. Rearrangements were classified as productive when the CDR3 lacked stop codons and remained in frame with V and J, and all other rearrangements were classified as non-productive. CDR3 was defined according to IMGT convention as the region running from the second conserved V-encoded cysteine to the conserved J-encoded phenylalanine. Sequences without an unambiguous match to a single V gene segment were excluded from the earlier analysis of approximately 600 of the donors. In an earlier analysis of 587 of the donors, a V segment was called functional when productive rearrangements were above 56.7%, and segregating when the standard deviation between donors exceeded 5%. A statistical classification framework was built to diagnose cytomegalovirus status from the catalog of TCR beta chain sequences. V and J gene assignment, in a later analysis, came from comparing TCR nucleotide sequences with IMGT/GENE-DB human TR gene sequences. A later analysis assigned CDR3 sequences and most-parsimonious VDJ recombination scenarios with the TCRdist pipeline. In a later analysis, each TCR beta chain was defined by its CDR3 amino acid sequence together with its V-gene family, and reads lacking a unique V-gene family were excluded. In a later analysis, fewer than 650 highly shared, low-generation-probability nucleotide sequences were removed to address suspected cross-contamination and a sequencing artifact. In a later analysis, a clonal expansion index for each public chain was calculated from normalized within-repertoire ranks of inferred template counts. In a later analysis, generation probabilities were computed using a VDJ recombination model fitted to out-of-frame rearrangements, and the results were checked against IGoR. Hypergeometric tests were used in a later analysis to score TCR-TCR, TCR-HLA and TCR-CMV co-occurrence, with a repertoire-size bias correction applied to the TCR pairs. False discovery rates were estimated in a later analysis by permuting HLA or CMV assignments 20 times. In a later analysis, co-occurring TCRs were grouped using DBSCAN, and TCRdist sequence similarity was added for clustering within HLA-allele-positive subsets. Repertoires with fewer than 30,000 or more than 120,000 public chains were left out of co-occurrence clustering, as were a handful of repertoires with anomalous nucleotide sharing. TCRdb limited this immuneACCESS table to in-frame rearrangements with V and J called. A share of clones is missing; checked studies link under half to unresolved V genes, and the rest is unexplained. V and J calls and clone size follow that table, whereas D and trimming were derived from the DNA. The sample contains roughly 100,000 clones, around 73% of them found a single time. 1.5% to 2% of the sample is in the top ten clones.

Sequenced: PBMCs. The receptor was derived from a woman aged 40 to 50 in good health and CMV-seronegative. The sequence links TRBV11-2 to TRBJ2-1; a tentative D call is TRBD2 (5 bases match). The DNA is as follows: TGTGCCAGCAGCTTAGTACTAGGGTCAACCAATGACCAGTTCTTC. Its protein is CASSLVLGSTNDQFF.